One and the same sample provided the 26 T cell receptor beta chains below, sequenced in a study of CD8+ T cells in alopecia areata. cDNA prepared by RNA extraction and subsequent reverse transcription served as the template for sequencing. Profiling relied on immunoSEQ multiplex PCR, and the TCRdb table lists in-frame clones only, not all of them. The table shows 150,000 to 200,000 clones, with 59% occurring only once. The source was CD4+ T cells sorted from blood, collected at week 0. The source of these receptors is a human donor with alopecia areata.

The chain joins TRBV7-9 to TRBJ1-4; TRBD1 matches 7 bases. This CDR3 comprises 15 residues. V was pared by 8 bases and J by 7 bases, with 13 bases of the junction left unmatched. CDR1 SEHNR and CDR2 FQNEAQ come from the germline V gene (reference sequence). CDR3 sequence: CASGRQGGPGEKLFF. The CDR3 bases are TGTGCCAGCGGGAGACAGGGCGGACCGGGTGAAAAACTGTTTTTT.

This sequence joins TRBV29-1 and TRBJ2-2; 7 bases are shared with TRBD1. Germline V gene lookup returns CDR1 SQVTM and CDR2 ANQGSEA. The ends lost 3 bases at V and 3 bases at J; junction bases unmatched: 7. The CDR3 consists of 15 residues. The CDR3 loop reads CSVDTGDGDTGELFF. The CDR3 bases are TGCAGCGTTGACACAGGGGATGGAGACACCGGGGAGCTGTTTTTT.

This clone was detected only a few times. J is TRBJ1-2 and V is TRBV29-1, with 7 positions matching TRBD1. This CDR3 has 13 residues. CDR1 is SQVTM and CDR2 is ANQGSEA in the germline V gene. V shed 5 bases and J 7 bases; nucleotides not matched to a gene: 10. The DNA for the CDR3 is TGCAGCGTTACGGGACAGTATGCGGGTGGCTACACCTTC. Translating it yields CSVTGQYAGGYTF.

A single count supports this clone. The chain uses TRBV29-1 and TRBJ2-2; D may correspond to TRBD1 or TRBD2 (5 bases each). Germline CDR1 SQVTM, CDR2 ANQGSEA. This CDR3 is built from 13 residues. The V end was cut by 1 base, the J end by 6 bases, with 9 bases between. CDR3 amino acids: CSVEVGDAGELFF. The CDR3, as DNA: TGCAGCGTTGAAGTGGGGGACGCCGGGGAGCTGTTTTTT.

The V call is TRBV29-1, the J call TRBJ1-1; D unclear. Germline CDR1 is SQVTM and CDR2 is ANQGSEA. The V end was cut by 4 bases, the J end by 11 bases, with 14 bases between. The CDR3 extends over 11 amino acids. The CDR3 nucleotides are TGCAGCGTTGGGGCCCGAGGTGTTGCTTTCTTT. It translates to CSVGARGVAFF. The complete variable domain, with remaining parts taken from reference TRBV29-1 and TRBJ1-1, reads SAVISQKPSRDICQRGTSLTIQCQVDSQVTMMFWYRQQPGQSLTLIATANQGSEATYESGFVIDKFPISRPNLTFSTLTVSNMSPEDSSIYLCSVGARGVAFFGQGTRLTVV.

A note on this clone: Other DNA sequences from this sample encode an identical CDR3 as well. The gene calls are TRBV4-2 and TRBJ2-5, with D maybe TRBD2 (6 bases). CDR3 length: 15 amino acids. V was pared by 2 bases and J by 8 bases, with 18 bases between. Germline CDR1 LGHNA, CDR2 YNFKEQ. The CDR3 DNA reads TGTGCCAGCAGCCAACTCGCCGGAACGGGGGAAACCCAGTACTTC. This encodes CASSQLAGTGETQYF.

This sequence joins TRBV2 and TRBJ2-5; D is possibly TRBD2 (6 bases). Trimming shortened V by 7 bases and J by 9 bases, and 18 bases separated the two germline ends. Germline CDR1 reads SNHLY; CDR2 reads FYNNEI. The CDR3 has 13 residues. This CDR3 reads CASTPGAGRSQYF. DNA of the CDR3: TGTGCCAGCACCCCGGGCGCGGGGAGGTCCCAGTACTTC.

The chain combines TRBV30 with TRBJ2-7; D is unclear. Between the trimmed V and J ends, which lost 2 bases and 7 bases, there was a span of 3 bases. The CDR3 has 9 residues. Per the germline V gene, CDR1 is GTSNPN and CDR2 is SVGIG (reference sequence). The CDR3 DNA is TGTGCCTGGAGTAGGGAGCAGTACTTC. As protein: CAWSREQYF. The entire variable domain, with the rest obtained from reference TRBV30 and TRBJ2-7, is as follows: SQTIHQWPATLVQPVGSPLSLECTVEGTSNPNLYWYRQAAGRGLQLLFYSVGIGQISSEVPQNLSASRPQDRQFILSSKKLLLSDSGFYLCAWSREQYFGPGTRLTVT.

The chain employs TRBV7-9 and TRBJ1-4; D is unclear. Germline V gene data show CDR1 as SEHNR and CDR2 as FQNEAQ (reference sequence). CDR3 length: 15 residues. V shed 1 base and J shed 0 bases, with 6 bases lying between them. DNA of the CDR3: TGTGCCAGCAGCTTAGTGACGGCAACTAATGAAAAACTGTTTTTT. Protein product: CASSLVTATNEKLFF.

This clone has just a few counts. The chain has TRBV29-1 and TRBJ2-1; no definite D call. Germline CDR1 is SQVTM and CDR2 is ANQGSEA. The CDR3 contains 12 residues. V was shortened by 6 bases and J by 4 bases, with 10 bases between the two germline ends. CDR3 sequence: CSVYGNYNEQFF. DNA for the CDR3: TGCAGCGTCTATGGGAATTACAATGAGCAGTTCTTC.

This clone was seen a handful of times. The V and J genes are TRBV18 and TRBJ2-7; no firm D call. The CDR3 spans 13 residues. The V end was cut by 4 bases, the J end by 3 bases, with 10 bases between. Germline lookup yields CDR1 KGHSH and CDR2 LQKENI. CDR3 DNA: TGTGCCAGCTCACTCCAAAGTAGCTACGAGCAGTACTTC. Translation gives CASSLQSSYEQYF.

This clone was observed a handful of times. The chain employs TRBV29-1 and TRBJ1-1, with TRBD1 as a possible D gene (6 bases). There are 12 residues in the CDR3. The germline gives CDR1 SQVTM, CDR2 ANQGSEA. CDR3 coding DNA: TGCAGTGGAACAGGGTTGAACACTGAAGCTTTCTTT. The encoded protein is CSGTGLNTEAFF.

V usage is TRBV7-3 and J usage is TRBJ2-1, with D possibly matching TRBD2 (6 bases). With 5 bases removed from V and 0 bases from J, the gap between germline ends came to 8 bases. CDR3 length equals 14 residues. The germline V gene has CDR1 SGHTA and CDR2 FQGTGA. CDR3 amino acids: CASSQDYSYNEQFF. The CDR3 DNA follows: TGTGCCAGCAGCCAGGACTACTCCTACAATGAGCAGTTCTTC.

The chain couples TRBV7-9 to TRBJ2-2, with unresolved D. V was pared by 5 bases and J by 4 bases, with 14 bases between. This CDR3 has 15 amino acids. Germline-derived CDR1 and CDR2 are SEHNR and FQNEAQ (reference sequence). CDR3 loop: CASSPQGLSTGELFF. As DNA, the CDR3 is TGTGCCAGCAGCCCCCAAGGTTTGAGCACCGGGGAGCTGTTTTTT.

The CDR3 nucleotides are TGTGCCACCAGCAGAGTGGACAGGTCCGGGGAGCTGTTTTTT. This encodes CATSRVDRSGELFF. The chain joins TRBV15 to TRBJ2-2; 7 nucleotides agree with TRBD1. With V trimmed by 1 base and J by 6 bases, 2 bases remained unmatched. The CDR3 totals 14 residues. CDR1 LNHNV and CDR2 YYDKDF come from the germline V gene (reference sequence).

The chain couples TRBV29-1 to TRBJ1-1, with TRBD1 as a possible D gene (5 bases). V was cut by 7 bases and J by 1 base, with 7 bases left in between. CDR3 length: 11 amino acids. Per germline, CDR1 SQVTM and CDR2 ANQGSEA. CDR3 sequence (DNA): TGCAGCGGGGACGAGAACACTGAAGCTTTCTTT. Amino acid sequence: CSGDENTEAFF.

The chain links TRBV4-1 to TRBJ1-6; D is uncertain. Trimming pared 0 bases from V and 9 bases from J, leaving 12 bases between. Germline-derived CDR1 and CDR2 are MGHRA and YSYEKL. This CDR3 comprises 15 residues. In DNA form, the CDR3 reads TGCGCCAGCAGCCAAGATCTAGTAGGCAGTTCACCCCTCCACTTT. Translated: CASSQDLVGSSPLHF.

J is TRBJ1-2 and V is TRBV5-1; TRBD1 is a possible D gene (5 bases). The CDR3 has 14 residues. Germline values: CDR1 SGHRS, CDR2 YFSETQ. V was cut by 0 bases and J by 7 bases, with 13 bases left in between. The CDR3 DNA reads TGCGCCAGCAGCTTGGATGGACTTGGGGCTGGCTACACCTTC. This codes for CASSLDGLGAGYTF.

This clone was seen only a few times. The V and J genes are TRBV25-1 and TRBJ1-5; tentative D call: TRBD1 (5 bases). This CDR3 has 15 residues. Germline V gives CDR1 MGHDK, CDR2 SYGVNS. Trimming left V 1 base short and J 4 bases short, with 11 bases between. Here the CDR3 reads CASSEFREQNQPQHF. The CDR3 region has the DNA TGTGCCAGCAGTGAATTCAGGGAACAAAATCAGCCCCAGCATTTT.

Details on this clone: Within the sample, other DNA sequences also encode this same CDR3. The V gene is TRBV29-1, the J gene TRBJ1-1, with D unclear. The CDR3 sequence is 12 residues long. Germline CDR1 reads SQVTM; CDR2 reads ANQGSEA. V was trimmed by 4 bases and J by 0 bases, leaving 6 bases between them. For the CDR3, the DNA is TGCAGCGTTGGCGGGATGAACACTGAAGCTTTCTTT. Residues: CSVGGMNTEAFF.

The chain links TRBV5-1 to TRBJ1-2, with D tentatively TRBD1 (6 bases). CDR1 SGHRS and CDR2 YFSETQ come from the germline V gene. This CDR3 contains 15 residues. V gave up 0 bases and J gave up 4 bases, with 13 bases separating them. The CDR3 sequence: CASSLALGQIYGYTF. CDR3 sequence (DNA): TGCGCCAGCAGCTTGGCCCTCGGACAGATCTATGGCTACACCTTC.

Only a few counts were recorded for this clone. This chain joins TRBV29-1 and TRBJ2-5; no definite D call. This CDR3 has 13 amino acids. V lost 5 bases and J lost 1, with 11 bases in between. Looked up from germline, CDR1 is SQVTM and CDR2 is ANQGSEA. The CDR3 reads CSVFLLSQETQYF. CDR3 sequence (DNA): TGCAGCGTTTTCTTGTTGAGCCAAGAGACCCAGTACTTC. Full variable domain (missing parts from reference TRBV29-1 and TRBJ2-5): SAVISQKPSRDICQRGTSLTIQCQVDSQVTMMFWYRQQPGQSLTLIATANQGSEATYESGFVIDKFPISRPNLTFSTLTVSNMSPEDSSIYLCSVFLLSQETQYFGPGTRLLVL.

The chain carries TRBV29-1 and TRBJ2-6; D is uncertain. The CDR3 spans 16 residues. Trimming took off 1 base at V and 3 bases at J, with 13 bases between the two ends. CDR1 is SQVTM and CDR2 is ANQGSEA in the germline V gene. CDR3 sequence reads: CSVEVLEQSGANVLTF. The CDR3 DNA is TGCAGCGTTGAAGTACTGGAACAAAGTGGGGCCAACGTCCTGACTTTC.

The chain combines TRBV5-1 with TRBJ1-1; no reliable D call. This CDR3 region has 14 residues. Trimming removed 0 bases from V and 4 bases from J, with 10 bases in between. The germline gives CDR1 SGHRS, CDR2 YFSETQ. This CDR3 reads CASSLVGFATEAFF. In nucleotides, the CDR3 is TGCGCCAGCAGCTTGGTCGGGTTTGCCACTGAAGCTTTCTTT. Drawing the rest from reference TRBV5-1 and TRBJ1-1, the complete variable domain is KAGVTQTPRYLIKTRGQQVTLSCSPISGHRSVSWYQQTPGQGLQFLFEYFSETQRNKGNFPGRFSGRQFSNSRSEMNVSTLELGDSALYLCASSLVGFATEAFFGQGTRLTVV.

A few counts support this clone. The genes are TRBV29-1 and TRBJ1-1, with D unclear. Germline V gene data show CDR1 as SQVTM and CDR2 as ANQGSEA. V was cut by 6 bases and J by 3 bases, with 11 bases left in between. The CDR3 runs 12 residues. For the CDR3, the DNA is TGCAGCGTCCTCGGACTGTACACTGAAGCTTTCTTT. Protein sequence: CSVLGLYTEAFF.

The chain couples TRBV6-1 to TRBJ2-7, with 10 positions matching TRBD1. CDR3 length: 14 amino acids. Looked up from germline, CDR1 is MNHNS and CDR2 is SASEGT. With 8 bases clipped from V and 2 bases from J, the junction kept 6 bases outside the gene matches. CDR3 sequence: CASRPDRGTYEQYF. DNA for the CDR3: TGTGCCAGCCGCCCGGACAGGGGGACCTACGAGCAGTACTTC.